These 19 T cell receptor beta chains came from one sample sequenced in a study of regulatory T cells in long-lasting Graves disease. Stated time point: persistent/refractory GD, antithyroid drugs over 5 years with positive TRAb. Construction of the TCR library relied on RNA isolated from PBMCs. Library construction for TCR beta used iRepertoire HTBI primers and Arm-PCR of CDR3 regions. Each CDR3 protein is one row after TCRdb ran MiXCR on the multiplex PCR reads. This table holds 350,000 to 450,000 distinct CDR3 sequences, around 20% found once. The material was peripheral blood mononuclear cells (PBMCs), obtained when the disease was refractory, from a patient treated with antithyroid drugs. The receptor source for this set is a female donor with Graves disease.

This clonotype was observed a handful of times. DNA for the CDR3: TGTGCCAGCAGTGCACAGTCCTCTGGGGCCAACGTCCTGACTTTC. Residues: CASSAQSSGANVLTF. The rearrangement uses TRBV6-4 and TRBJ2-6; no definite D call. Germline V gene lookup returns CDR1 MRHNA and CDR2 SNTAGT. V lost 4 bases and J lost 0, with 7 bases in between. The CDR3 is 15 residues long.

The table lists this clonotype with many counts. The chain employs TRBV11-2 and TRBJ2-2; D gene uncertain. In germline, CDR1 is SGHAT, CDR2 FQNNGV. Trimming cost V 3 bases and J 6 bases, with 8 bases left between them. The length of the CDR3 is 13 residues. The CDR3 loop reads CASSLIVSGELFF. The CDR3 DNA reads TGTGCCAGCAGCTTGATTGTGTCCGGGGAGCTGTTTTTT. Full variable domain (missing parts from reference TRBV11-2 and TRBJ2-2): EAGVAQSPRYKIIEKRQSVAFWCNPISGHATLYWYQQILGQGPKLLIQFQNNGVVDDSQLPKDRFSAERLKGVDSTLKIQPAKLEDSAVYLCASSLIVSGELFFGEGSRLTVL.

In this sample, this clonotype turned up a few times. The rearrangement uses TRBV7-3 and TRBJ2-7; D is possibly TRBD2 (5 bases). Germline V gene sequence: CDR1 SGHTA, CDR2 FQGTGA. Deletions cut 2 bases from V and 0 bases from J, with 17 bases between. The CDR3 runs 17 residues. The CDR3 DNA sequence: TGTGCCAGCAGCTTACGAGCCTCCCTGAGGGCCTCCTACGAGCAGTACTTC. This encodes CASSLRASLRASYEQYF.

This clonotype was counted many times. One end of the junction is discordant with germline, which a read error may explain. The V call is TRBV11-2, the J call TRBJ2-5, with a weak D call TRBD2 (6 bases). Looked up from germline, CDR1 is SGHAT and CDR2 is FQNNGV. CDR3 length: 10 residues. CDR3 DNA sequence: TGTGCCAGCAGCGCGGGACTCCAAATCTTC. Its protein is CASSAGLQIF.

The V and J genes are TRBV11-2 and TRBJ2-2; perhaps TRBD1 as D (5 bases). Looked up from germline, CDR1 is SGHAT and CDR2 is FQNNGV. Trimming took off 5 bases at V and 0 bases at J, with 7 bases between the two ends. The CDR3 is made up of 14 amino acids. CDR3 sequence (DNA): TGTGCCAGCAGCCAGGGCCCGAACACCGGGGAGCTGTTTTTT. It codes for CASSQGPNTGELFF.

With respect to this clonotype: This clone may be a read error of a much larger clone one base away. It is unclear where the CDR3 begins or ends on the DNA, so no DNA is shown, and the CDR3 is as TCRdb lists it. The rearrangement links TRBV7-3 to TRBJ2-2; the DNA was not used to check the table's D call, TRBD1. The CDR3 is 17 amino acids long, termini counted. CDR1 SGHTA and CDR2 FQGTGA come from the germline V gene. The CDR3 protein is CASSPPVGSGNTGELVF.

This clonotype was detected a few times. This chain joins TRBV28 and TRBJ2-7; 15 nucleotides agree with TRBD2. This CDR3 comprises 18 residues. CDR1 and CDR2 (germline): MDHEN, SYDVKM. The junction had 15 bases not matched to a gene; V was cut back by 5 bases and J by 7 bases. The CDR3 DNA reads as TGTGCCAGCAGTGTTGGACTAGCGGGAGGGCCCGTACTTGGAGAGCAGTACTTC. This gives the protein CASSVGLAGGPVLGEQYF.

This clonotype showed up many times. The gene calls are TRBV7-9 and TRBJ2-7, with 10 positions matching TRBD2. Germline V lookup: CDR1 SEHNR, CDR2 FQNEAQ (reference sequence). After removal of 5 bases from V and 5 bases from J, the junction contained 12 bases not matched to a gene. The CDR3 extends over 16 amino acids. The CDR3 spells CASSPSAGLAIHEQYF. The DNA of the CDR3 is TGTGCCAGCAGCCCCTCGGCGGGACTAGCGATCCACGAGCAGTACTTC.

The sample holds a few counts of this clonotype. The rearrangement links TRBV5-5 to TRBJ2-2, with D possibly matching TRBD1 (5 bases). CDR1 is SGHKS, CDR2 YYEKEE, per germline (reference sequence). V was cut by 0 bases and J by 3 bases, with 18 bases left in between. The CDR3 loop spans 18 amino acids. The DNA for the CDR3 is TGTGCCAGCAGCTTGGTTTTCGCTACAGGCCTCGACACCGGGGAGCTGTTTTTT. It is translated as CASSLVFATGLDTGELFF.

This clonotype has a count of ten or more. The chain recombines TRBV28 with TRBJ1-2, with D possibly TRBD1 on 5 matching bases. Germline-derived CDR1 and CDR2 are MDHEN and SYDVKM. V dropped 6 bases and J dropped 8 bases, with 16 bases sitting between them. The CDR3 is made up of 13 amino acids. The CDR3 protein is CASSSIQARGYTF. The CDR3 DNA follows: TGTGCCAGCAGCTCGATACAGGCACGGGGCTACACCTTC.

This clonotype came up many times. The V and J genes are TRBV6-1 and TRBJ2-5; tentative D call: TRBD1 (7 bases). Per the germline V gene, CDR1 is MNHNS and CDR2 is SASEGT. V lost 7 bases and J lost 4, with 19 bases in between. The CDR3 covers 15 residues. CDR3 amino acids: CASTRGRLERETQYF. CDR3 DNA: TGTGCCAGCACCAGGGGGAGACTAGAACGAGAGACCCAGTACTTC.

This clonotype was picked up many times. The chain is built from TRBV29-1 and TRBJ2-2; 9 nucleotides match TRBD1. This CDR3 is 12 amino acids long. Germline CDR1 SQVTM, CDR2 ANQGSEA. V shed 7 bases and J 5 bases; nucleotides not matched to a gene: 2. The CDR3 DNA follows: TGCAGCGCCGGGACAGGGACCGGGGAGCTGTTTTTT. This sequence encodes CSAGTGTGELFF.

This clonotype occurred many times. The J gene is TRBJ1-4, the V gene TRBV27; D possibly corresponds to TRBD1 (6 bases). This CDR3 has 15 residues. The germline V gene encodes CDR1 MNHEY and CDR2 SMNVEV (reference sequence). Trimming took 1 base from V and 4 from J, leaving 10 bases between them. CDR3 in DNA: TGTGCCAGCAGTTTATGGGGGCGCGGTAATGAAAAACTGTTTTTT. Translated: CASSLWGRGNEKLFF.

This clonotype was recorded many times. This rearrangement joins TRBV28 to TRBJ2-2; D not certain. Germline loops: CDR1 MDHEN, CDR2 SYDVKM. V was pared by 7 bases and J by 4 bases, with 7 bases between. This CDR3 is built from 12 residues. CDR3 sequence: CASTRSTGELFF. CDR3 coding DNA: TGTGCCAGCACGAGGTCCACCGGGGAGCTGTTTTTT.

This clonotype was detected ten times or more. The genes are TRBV28 and TRBJ1-5; a possible D gene is TRBD1 (6 bases). The V end lost 1 base, the J end lost 5 bases, and 15 bases lay between the germline ends. CDR1 and CDR2 from the germline V gene are MDHEN and SYDVKM. This CDR3 comprises 16 residues. The CDR3 region is CASSLLTGAGYQPQHF. In nucleotides, the CDR3 is TGTGCCAGCAGTTTATTGACGGGGGCAGGGTATCAGCCCCAGCATTTT.

This clonotype was picked up many times. V and J are TRBV7-2 and TRBJ2-3, with D hard to call. Germline V CDR1 and CDR2: SGHTA, FQGNSA. V lost 1 base and J lost 0, with 5 bases in between. The CDR3 consists of 14 residues. The CDR3 region has the DNA TGTGCCAGCAGCTTAGACGGGAGCACAGATACGCAGTATTTT. Residues: CASSLDGSTDTQYF.

This clonotype was seen at least ten times. The V and J genes are TRBV11-2 and TRBJ1-1; TRBD1 matches 11 bases. V was clipped by 6 bases and J by 8 bases; unmatched bases: 8. Germline CDR1 is SGHAT and CDR2 is FQNNGV. CDR3 size: 14 residues. In nucleotides, the CDR3 is TGTGCCAGCAGTAAGGGACAGGGGGTGATAGAAGCTTTCTTT. It encodes CASSKGQGVIEAFF.

This clonotype has at least ten counts. The chain uses TRBV10-2 and TRBJ2-7, with 7 bases aligning to TRBD2. Per the germline V gene, CDR1 is WSHSY and CDR2 is SAAADI. Trimming cost V 9 bases and J 3 bases; bases outside gene matches: 8. The CDR3 extends over 13 amino acids. The CDR3 loop reads CASTAGTNYEQYF. DNA for the CDR3: TGCGCCAGTACCGCCGGGACTAACTACGAGCAGTACTTC.

The V gene is TRBV24-1, the J gene TRBJ2-5; the match to TRBD1 covers 8 bases. The germline gives CDR1 KGHDR, CDR2 SFDVKD. V gave up 3 bases and J gave up 5 bases; unmatched junction bases: 7. The CDR3 runs 15 residues. The CDR3 DNA is TGTGCCACCAGTGATCACCGGACAGGGCTGGAGACCCAGTACTTC. The encoded protein is CATSDHRTGLETQYF.